This TCR beta chain was found in a study of beta chain features in type 1 diabetes. About the study: Age and gender were similar between patients and healthy donors, as were cell yields. Whole-study results and caveats: Researchers report that Type 1 diabetes patients had moderately but significantly shorter TCRB CDR3s across all four CD4+ subsets. Naive, central memory and regulatory TCRB repertoires appeared more similar among patients than healthy donors.

Sequenced material consisted of expressed TCRB transcripts (all of the isolated RNA was reverse transcribed). The repertoire was sequenced with immunoSEQ multiplex PCR; TCRdb's copy has only in-frame clones and lacks some. The sample includes some 900,000 clones, around a sixth seen only once; the top ten take about 0.025%. Concerning this clone itself: The antigen remains unidentified.

Deletions cut 0 bases from V and 5 bases from J, with 16 bases between. In germline, CDR1 is ENHRY, CDR2 SYGVKD. CDR3 length: 17 amino acids. Staining for CD45RO/CCR7/CD25/CD127/CD95/CD27 allowed sorting of CD4+ naive, central memory, regulatory and stem cell-like memory cells. The TCR comes from a woman in her late teens or twenties in good health. The sequencing sample was made of naive CD4+ T cells from blood. This chain connects TRBV10-3 to TRBJ1-4; D uncertain. This CDR3 reads CAISESMARAANEKLFF. CDR3 DNA: TGTGCCATCAGTGAGTCGATGGCCCGGGCCGCAAATGAAAAACTGTTTTTT.